A selection of T cell receptor beta chains follows, all from one sample in a study of T cell repertoires in cytomegalovirus infection. No cognate antigen is known for these TCRs. MiXCR, applied by TCRdb to the reads, yields one record per CDR3 protein. The table includes 900,000 to 950,000 distinct CDR3 sequences, about a third detected once. The input for sequencing was cultured CD8+ T cells from PBMCs, taken from culture after CMV antigen stimulation. Source of these receptors: a human donor in good health (CMV status not recorded). Some clones in this sample may be carry-over from other donors' samples. CDR3s leave out the opening cysteine and the closing phenylalanine or tryptophan.

TRBV19	TRBJ2-1	ASTGGVDEQF
TRBV7-4	TRBJ2-1	ASSRPAYNEQF
TRBV7-9	TRBJ2-3	ASSLDLRAAGATDTQY
TRBV27	TRBJ2-3	ASSEFRGDTQY
TRBV27	TRBJ2-5	ASSQGLQTQY
TRBV5-1	TRBJ2-7	ASSLEGTSGGFSYEQY
TRBV18	TRBJ1-1	ASSPPAGENTEAF
TRBV6-1	TRBJ1-6	ASSPRDSYLSYNSPLH
TRBV7-8	TRBJ2-7	ASRQLAREGGEQY
TRBV6-2/TRBV6-3	TRBJ1-1	ASSPWDRATTEAF
TRBV27	TRBJ2-1	ASSLSGTPHNEQF
TRBV7-2	TRBJ2-3	ASSLAGTDTDTQY
TRBV6-1	TRBJ2-7	ASSGGHILSYEQY
TRBV29-1	TRBJ2-1	SVEGETGPGFYNEQF
TRBV7-9	TRBJ1-1	ASSFGRPEAF
TRBV25-1	TRBJ1-1	ASSDPRGMVAF
TRBV5-4	TRBJ1-2	ASSPGGGLGYT
TRBV6-4	TRBJ1-1	ASSDGFAEAF
TRBV7-2	TRBJ2-2	ASSLVWRNTGELF
TRBV7-9	TRBJ2-1	ASSSRSLHEQF
TRBV7-9	TRBJ2-2	ASSDPWDNTGELF
TRBV7-9	TRBJ1-5	ASNRDNQPQH
TRBV15	TRBJ2-7	ATSVRQGRYEQY
TRBV7-9	TRBJ2-3	ASSLPGQVDGDTQY
TRBV27	TRBJ1-6	ASRPTQGSYNSPLH
TRBV18	TRBJ1-4	ASSSPAATNEKLF
TRBV27	TRBJ2-3	ASSLETGSDTQY
TRBV7-9	TRBJ1-2	ASSSGTETGLVGGYT
TRBV12-3/TRBV12-4	TRBJ2-2	ASSPPYNTGELF
TRBV6-1	TRBJ2-7	ASSEGARSSYEQY
TRBV7-2	TRBJ1-5	ASSWTDSNQPQH
TRBV6-8	TRBJ2-7	ASIHSTGLSYEQY
TRBV7-8	TRBJ1-5	ASSDGAGLFRPQH
TRBV4-2	TRBJ1-5	ASSQDSVSSNQPQH
TRBV7-9	TRBJ2-1	ASSLRRSTQGVYNEQF
TRBV27	TRBJ2-3	ASRSGWGASTDTQY
TRBV7-6	TRBJ2-7	ASSFAGTSHSSYEQY
TRBV12-3/TRBV12-4	TRBJ2-2	ASSYTGTTTGELF
TRBV15	TRBJ2-3	ATSSRLATDTQY
TRBV29-1	TRBJ2-5	SMERGETQY
TRBV6-2/TRBV6-3	TRBJ1-2	ASSYGARTYGYT
TRBV28	TRBJ1-2	ASREQGEVGGYT
TRBV7-4	TRBJ2-1	ASSLALRQSYNEQF
TRBV28	TRBJ2-7	ASSLFWQSEQY
TRBV27	TRBJ2-7	ASSLGTEYEQY
TRBV27	TRBJ1-2	ASRTGHGYGYT
TRBV19	TRBJ2-2	ASSWGGKNTGELF